The clone carrying this T cell receptor beta chain appeared a few times. Its antigen is not known. This may come from a read error, since a much larger clone is one base off. A read error is likely, as this CDR3 ends without the conserved phenylalanine or tryptophan. From the PCR reads, TCRdb called clonotypes with MiXCR, one entry per CDR3 protein. The table records 600,000 to 650,000 distinct CDR3 sequences, just under 20% of them present only once. These data are taken from a study of molecular identifiers for immune sequencing clone quantification. Study outcomes and limitations: One cell's worth of spiked Jurkat TCR RNA was reportedly detectable among about a million naive cells.

Looked up from germline, CDR1 is DFQATT and CDR2 is SNEGSKA (reference sequence). The CDR3 spans 13 residues. V lost 3 bases, J lost 4 bases, and 6 bases stayed unmatched. The receptor was derived from a human donor in good health. Some libraries in this study had Jurkat cell RNA spiked in. The gene calls are TRBV20-1 and TRBJ2-7; 7 bases line up with TRBD2. The specimen was naive CD8+ T cells from blood, with Jurkat cell RNA spiked in. Described subset: FACS-sorted CD8+CD4-CCR7+CD45RA+ naive T cells. CDR3 bases: TGCAGTGCTAGTTCTCTAGCGGCTTACGAGCAGTACCTC. Translation: CSASSLAAYEQYL.